This T cell receptor (beta chain) was observed in a study of T cells in Graves' hyperthyroidism and ophthalmopathy. General study points: Also found in blood were most expanded thyroid clonotypes above 0.001. Before onset, by a median of approximately 5.9 months, the model predicted ophthalmopathy. Ophthalmopathy and stable hyperthyroidism were told apart by a 13 V-J model.

Amplification of TCR beta CDR3 regions was performed using RNA transcripts as template. HTBI primers were employed in a first-round RT-PCR of the TCR CDR3. TCRdb re-analysed the multiplex PCR reads in MiXCR, keeping a single row per CDR3 protein. The sample holds hundreds of thousands of distinct CDR3 sequences, 45% seen once. Germline CDR1 DFQATT, CDR2 SNEGSKA (reference sequence). After removal of 6 bases from V and 6 bases from J, the junction contained 7 bases not matched to a gene. The CDR3 covers 12 residues. Concerning this clonotype itself: Its antigen is currently unknown.

Diagnostic assessment was based on clinical symptoms, serum thyroxine and TRAb, thyroid ultrasound and orbital computed tomography. The sample was peripheral blood or thyroid tissue (not recorded which). V is TRBV20-1 and J is TRBJ1-2, with TRBD1 identical over 7 bases. This clonotype originated in an adult man with Graves' disease, either hyperthyroidism or ophthalmopathy (not recorded which). Written as DNA, the CDR3 is TGCAGTGCGTATACAGGGGATCATGGCTACACCTTC. Translating it yields CSAYTGDHGYTF.